Listed below are T cell receptor beta chains from one sample, sequenced in a study of human versus mouse CDR3 diversity and MHC coevolution. TCRdb's table, derived via immunoSEQ multiplex PCR, lists solely in-frame clones and lacks some. The repertoire includes fewer than 80,000 clones, roughly 90% of them detected once, and roughly 0.15% sits in the top ten. The material sequenced was naive CD4+ T cells from blood. The source is a person between 30 and 69 years old in good health. CDR3s leave out the opening cysteine and the closing phenylalanine or tryptophan.

V gene	J gene	CDR3 protein
TRBV15	TRBJ2-3	ATSISGSGNTQY
TRBV6-1	TRBJ1-5	ASTTVGGSNQPQH
TRBV30	TRBJ1-2	AWSTSFYGYT
TRBV27	TRBJ1-1	ASSLGDRGRYAEAF
TRBV30	TRBJ1-6	AWSVLGLVNSPLH
TRBV6-5	TRBJ2-3	ASSSSGGGDTQY
TRBV28	TRBJ1-5	ASSRRGTGTRQPQH
TRBV7-8	TRBJ1-5	ASSYSGTANQPQH
TRBV6-5	TRBJ1-1	ASSKTGSMNTEAF
TRBV4-1	TRBJ2-1	ASSRVAGTNEQF
TRBV25-1	TRBJ2-7	ASSEGGGTYEQY
TRBV5-8	TRBJ2-7	ASSLVVSGREAYEQY
TRBV11-2	TRBJ1-1	ASSLDQGMNTEAF
TRBV29-1	TRBJ2-1	SVSLRSSYNEQF
TRBV5-1	TRBJ1-1	ASSPGQSTEAF
TRBV4-1	TRBJ1-6	ASSQGVLHNSPLH
TRBV6-4	TRBJ2-7	ASSGWTSGRRTWGEQY
TRBV2	TRBJ2-6	ASSPGTGATGANVLT
TRBV6-6	TRBJ1-1	ASSYRSRGGTEAF
TRBV7-6	TRBJ2-3	ASSLAPLVSDTQY
TRBV30	TRBJ1-1	AWSATGHSEAF
TRBV10-3	TRBJ2-4	ATRESENIQY
TRBV2	TRBJ1-3	ASTVVGNTIY
TRBV29-1	TRBJ2-2	SVEDRANTGELF
TRBV27	TRBJ2-7	ASRLTATYEQY
TRBV29-1	TRBJ1-1	SVGRDTEAF